The sequence of this T cell receptor beta chain was determined in a study of vaccination and CD4 T cells after COVID-19 (dated by TCRdb to 2022 to 2024). As for the study more broadly: Convalescent patients had a positive SARS-CoV-2 result on nasal swab PCR, and of these patients, some 10 had mild disease and one had severe disease. In the convalescent cohort there were six males and four females, among whom were two Hispanic individuals, seven Caucasians, two Asians and one multiracial person. Each participant got two doses of either the Pfizer-BioNTech BNT162b2 vaccine (n=8) or the Moderna mRNA-1273 vaccine (n=2). Post-COVID blood samples were collected from convalescent patients a median of around 100 days after diagnosis, with a range of roughly 30 to 161 days. Post-vaccine blood samples were collected a median of 72 days after the second vaccine dose, ranging from about 12 to 250 days. For stimulating the cultures, overlapping spike peptide pools were used, derived from SARS-CoV-2 as well as from the common cold coronaviruses HCoV-NL63, HCoV-OC43 and HCoV-229E. In control cultures, a CEFX viral epitope pool was used as positive control, an HIV-1 Nef peptide pool was used as negative control, or no peptide was added. In around 10 COVID-19 convalescent patients and a handful of infection-naive healthy vaccine recipients, researchers compared the spike-specific CD4+ TCR repertoire from before mRNA vaccination with the repertoire from after. Broad study findings and their caveats: Among convalescent patients, a median about 87% of the SARS-CoV-2-reactive clones seen after vaccination appeared only after vaccination, which suggests priming specific to the vaccine. Nearly all vaccine-specific clones in convalescent patients (304 of 307) were mono-reactive for SARS-CoV-2 spike rather than cross-reactive with common cold coronaviruses. The study included relatively few convalescent patients and did not analyze early timepoints after natural infection. The median count of SARS-CoV-2-reactive clonotypes went up from 20 to 25 after infection to a few dozen after vaccination, although the change was not significant.

The library was built by means of PCR. TCR sequencing of DNA from cultured CD4+ T cells used the Oncomine TCR Beta short-read assay at the Johns Hopkins FTIC core. The QIAamp micro DNA kit was used to extract genomic DNA from the cultured CD4+ T cells. Oncomine TCR Beta libraries from cultured CD4+ T cells were pooled with unique dual indexes and sequenced on an Illumina iSeq 100. Per the original workflow: Non-productive sequences were removed, and CDR3s not starting with C, not ending with F or W, or shorter than 7 amino acids were discarded. The MANAFEST web application was used to identify antigen-specific clonotypes by comparing peptide-stimulated wells against reference wells and other culture wells. An FDR below 0.05, an odds ratio above 5, and a productive frequency above 0.1% in at least two of three replicate wells were required for clones to be considered positive. A clonotype counted as cross-reactive if it showed significant expansion both in the SARS-CoV-2 spike wells and in at least one common cold coronavirus spike condition. CDR3 homology was assessed with Levenshtein distances (stringdist) and unrooted phylogenetic trees (ape) in R version 3.6.1. TCRdb reanalyzed the raw reads on its own, using fastp at Q25 for trimming and MiXCR for clone calling, and kept in-frame beta chains. When rows share a CDR3 protein, they turn into one entry using the most common DNA and genes. For this entry, the V and J calls and clone size follow TCRdb and not the study's own pipeline. The sample has 20,000 or so distinct CDR3 sequences on record, more than 20% of them singletons. The ten largest clones add up to approximately 11% of the sample.

From cysteine to phenylalanine, the CDR3 is 14 amino acids long. The kept DNA is CDR3 alone, 42 bases in frame from the first base. CDR1 DFQATT and CDR2 SNEGSKA are derived from the germline V gene (reference sequence). The germline V end is reduced by 1 base and the J end by 2 bases; junction bases left unmatched: 4. A note on this clonotype: Its specific antigen is unknown. No quality values exist for individual bases; no much larger clone is one base distant.

In light of the paper, this sample's treatment or condition label describes: roughly 11-day PBMC culture with coronavirus spike peptide pools or control peptides (ViraFEST assay). The ViraFEST assay was used in the study, in which antigen-specific T cells were expanded with peptide pools and expanded clonotypes were subsequently identified by TCR sequencing. Positive SARS-CoV-2 PCR tests in the convalescent patients dated from March to December 2020, before Alpha, Beta and Delta variants emerged in the United States. About 2 million PBMCs per well were cultured in IMDM with approximately 5.5% human AB serum and approximately 10 IU/ml IL-2, plus 10 ug/ml peptide pools. On days 3 and 7, half of the culture medium was replaced with fresh IL-2-containing medium. CD4+ T cells were isolated after about 10 days of culture through negative selection using the EasySep CD4+ T cell isolation kit. Ficoll-Paque Plus gradient centrifugation was used to isolate PBMCs from whole blood, and the isolated PBMCs were then either used fresh or cryopreserved at -140C. Triplicate wells were generally used for each culture condition.

The chain was built from TRBV20-1 and TRBJ1-2, and TRBD1 matches 7 of the central bases. Sequencing was done on a sample of cultured CD4+ T cells from blood. This receptor was identified in a human donor with COVID-19. The nucleotide sequence reads as follows: TGCAGTGCTAGAGGTGAGGGACAGAACTATGGCTACACCTTC. Translation gives CSARGEGQNYGYTF.